This TCR beta chain emerged from a study of blood T cell repertoires in COVID-19. On the study more broadly: Spain, Italy and the United States supplied samples that represented acute and convalescent COVID-19. The analysed material was cDNA or gDNA that came from T cells, B-cell-depleted T cells, or PBMCs.

Authors' analysis steps: From reference gene primer amplification, estimates of nucleated cell counts were derived. Using immunoSEQ multiplex PCR, the repertoire was profiled, and TCRdb retains in-frame clones only, with some absent. V, J and clone size are those of that table, while D and trimming were read from the DNA. The sample lists 160,000 or so clones; roughly four fifths were seen once. Germline CDR1 SEHNR, CDR2 FQNEAQ (reference sequence). V lost 0 bases, J lost 5 bases, and 17 bases lay in between. The CDR3 is 16 amino acids. Sequencing input: peripheral blood. The rearrangement links TRBV7-9 to TRBJ2-7, with D maybe TRBD1 (8 bases). This clonotype originated in a human donor in a cohort sampled during active COVID-19. CDR3 nucleotide sequence: TGTGCCAGCAGCTTAGCGCTTCCACAGGGGGGGCACGAGCAGTACTTC. Translated, it gives CASSLALPQGGHEQYF. The variable domain in full, with the rest retrieved from reference TRBV7-9 and TRBJ2-7, is DTGVSQNPRHKITKRGQNVTFRCDPISEHNRLYWYRQTLGQGPEFLTYFQNEAQLEKSRLLSDRFSAERPKGSFSTLEIQRTEQGDSAMYLCASSLALPQGGHEQYFGPGTRLTVT.